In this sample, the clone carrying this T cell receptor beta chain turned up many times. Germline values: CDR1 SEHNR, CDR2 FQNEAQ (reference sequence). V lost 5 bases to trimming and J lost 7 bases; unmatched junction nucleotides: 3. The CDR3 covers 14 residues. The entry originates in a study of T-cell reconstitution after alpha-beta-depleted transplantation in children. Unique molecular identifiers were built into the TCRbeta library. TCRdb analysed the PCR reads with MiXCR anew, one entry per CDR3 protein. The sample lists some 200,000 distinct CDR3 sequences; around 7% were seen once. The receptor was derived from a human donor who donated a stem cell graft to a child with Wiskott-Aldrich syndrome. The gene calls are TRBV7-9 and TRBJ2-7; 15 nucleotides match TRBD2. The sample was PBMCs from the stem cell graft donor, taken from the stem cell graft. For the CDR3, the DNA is TGTGCCAGCAGCGAGGGACTAGCGGGGGGTGAGCAGTACTTC. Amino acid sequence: CASSEGLAGGEQYF.